Below are 15 T cell receptor beta chains sequenced from a single sample in a study of T-cell memory formation after mild COVID-19. In TCRdb, the 5' RACE reads were re-called with MiXCR into one record per CDR3 protein. The sample includes 100,000 to 130,000 distinct CDR3 sequences, over 15% seen only once; the top ten take 5% to 6.5%. The sample taken for sequencing was PBMCs or a T cell subset sorted from them (not recorded which). The receptors were sampled from a young man who had mild COVID-19 (a few samples of this study predate the infection). Cell type and time point are not known.

This clonotype was seen repeatedly, ten times or more. This chain links TRBV3-1 with TRBJ2-5, with 8 bases fitting TRBD1. Germline CDR1 and CDR2: LGHDT and YNNKEL (reference sequence). The CDR3 extends over 18 amino acids. V trimming: 3 bases; J trimming: 1 base; junction bases outside the gene matches: 13. The CDR3 sequence is CASSQSRFRGHTQETQYF. The CDR3 DNA is TGTGCCAGCAGCCAGTCGCGATTCAGGGGGCATACCCAAGAGACCCAGTACTTC.

The chain uses TRBV5-1 and TRBJ1-2; TRBD1 might be the D (6 bases). V lost 4 bases and J lost 5, with 9 bases in between. There are 12 residues in the CDR3. Germline V CDR1 and CDR2: SGHRS, YFSETQ. Here the CDR3 reads CASSTGIYGYTF. CDR3 DNA sequence: TGCGCCAGCAGCACAGGGATTTATGGCTACACCTTC.

This clonotype was seen a few times. The rearrangement links TRBV29-1 to TRBJ1-1; 7 nucleotides match TRBD1. This CDR3 has 12 amino acids. V shed 5 bases and J 9 bases; nucleotides not matched to a gene: 9. CDR1 and CDR2 from the germline V gene are SQVTM and ANQGSEA. CDR3 in amino acids: CSVTRNRGQAFF. The DNA of the CDR3 is TGCAGCGTTACGAGAAACAGGGGACAAGCTTTCTTT.

The rearrangement links TRBV12-3 or TRBV12-4 to TRBJ2-1; 8 bases are a match to TRBD1. The CDR3 has 16 amino acids. Unmatched junction bases numbered 5, after V lost 3 bases and J lost 1 base. The CDR3 coding sequence is TGTGCCAGCAGTTTCCGGACAGGGAAATCCTACAATGAGCAGTTCTTC. Amino acid sequence: CASSFRTGKSYNEQFF.

This clonotype was recorded at least ten times. The chain combines TRBV7-2 with TRBJ2-7; 10 nucleotides line up with TRBD1. CDR1 and CDR2 (germline): SGHTA, FQGNSA. The J segment lost 4 bases and the V segment lost 0 bases, leaving 3 bases of the junction unmatched. This CDR3 contains 15 residues. The CDR3 nucleotides read TGTGCCAGCAGCTTAGCGGGGACAGGGGCGTACGAGCAGTACTTC. Residues: CASSLAGTGAYEQYF.

The table lists this clonotype with a few counts. The rearrangement uses TRBV5-7 and TRBJ2-7, with D perhaps matching TRBD2 (5 bases). TRBV5-7 is designated an ORF whose function remains uncertain. This CDR3 region has 13 residues. Trimming took off 7 bases at V and 3 bases at J, with 14 bases between the two ends. Written as DNA, the CDR3 is TGTGCCAGCGTGATCCCGGGATGCTACGAGCAGTACGTC. Protein: CASVIPGCYEQYV.

This clonotype came up a few times. The chain combines TRBV5-1 with TRBJ1-1; D possibly corresponds to TRBD1 (6 bases). Germline-derived CDR1 and CDR2 are SGHRS and YFSETQ. V shed 1 base and J shed 1 base, with 11 bases lying between them. The CDR3 totals 15 residues. The CDR3 loop is CASSLRTVGNTEAFF. The CDR3 DNA follows: TGCGCCAGCAGCTTGAGGACAGTGGGGAACACTGAAGCTTTCTTT.

This clonotype was detected only a few times. This chain links TRBV5-1 with TRBJ2-7; D may be TRBD2 (6 bases). V was clipped by 7 bases and J by 4 bases, with 12 bases between them. The CDR3 is 12 residues long. Per germline, CDR1 SGHRS and CDR2 YFSETQ. The chain's CDR3 is CASLAGTYEQYF. The CDR3 bases are TGCGCCAGCCTCGCAGGGACTTACGAGCAGTACTTC.

CDR3 DNA: TGCGCCAGCAGCTTGGAGGCTGGGGTAGGTGAGCAGTTCTTC. As protein: CASSLEAGVGEQFF. The chain couples TRBV5-1 to TRBJ2-1; D gene ambiguous. Germline V lookup: CDR1 SGHRS, CDR2 YFSETQ. V lost 0 bases and J 9 bases, leaving 13 bases between the germline ends. CDR3 length: 14 amino acids.

This clonotype appeared a few times. CDR3: CASSQDGARFGTDTQYF. The CDR3, as DNA: TGCGCCAGCAGCCAAGATGGGGCCAGATTTGGCACAGATACGCAGTATTTT. The chain has TRBV4-3 and TRBJ2-3; D perhaps matches TRBD1 (5 bases). Looked up from germline, CDR1 is LGHNA and CDR2 is YSLEER. The CDR3 extends over 17 amino acids. V lost 0 bases and J 1 base, leaving 14 bases between the germline ends.

The chain uses TRBV9 and TRBJ2-3; no clear D. V was trimmed by 1 base and J by 5 bases, leaving 14 bases between them. Looked up from germline, CDR1 is SGDLS and CDR2 is YYNGEE. The CDR3 length is 15 residues. The CDR3 reads CASSVQSLMRDTQYF. The CDR3 DNA sequence: TGTGCCAGCAGCGTACAATCCCTCATGCGAGATACGCAGTATTTT.

The chain recombines TRBV5-1 with TRBJ1-2; maybe TRBD1 (6 bases). CDR3 size: 14 residues. Germline V gene sequence: CDR1 SGHRS, CDR2 YFSETQ. V lost 1 base and J lost 5, with 12 bases in between. The CDR3 DNA reads TGCGCCAGCAGCTTGCCAGGGGAGGATTATGGCTACACCTTC. It codes for CASSLPGEDYGYTF.

Relative to its sample, this clonotype is medium-sized. J is TRBJ2-7 and V is TRBV12-3 or TRBV12-4, with 9 bases identical to TRBD1. V lost 6 bases to trimming and J lost 0 bases; unmatched junction nucleotides: 3. The CDR3 covers 14 residues. CDR3 nucleotide sequence: TGTGCCAGCAGCCGACAGGGGGGCTCCTACGAGCAGTACTTC. Amino acid sequence: CASSRQGGSYEQYF.

V usage is TRBV18 and J usage is TRBJ2-1, with D possibly TRBD1 on 6 matching bases. The CDR3 has 13 amino acids. Germline CDR1 and CDR2: KGHSH and LQKENI. Deletions cut 2 bases from V and 15 bases from J, with 17 bases between. CDR3 coding DNA: TGTGCCAGCTCACCAGGGGGCCCCCTAAGGCGGTTCTTC. This encodes CASSPGGPLRRFF.

This clonotype occurred a few times. The rearrangement uses TRBV7-9 and TRBJ2-3; D is perhaps TRBD1 (6 bases). The germline CDR1 and CDR2 sequences are SEHNR and FQNEAQ (reference sequence). The CDR3 runs to 15 residues. V lost 5 bases to trimming and J lost 2 bases, with 14 bases between them. CDR3 amino acids: CASSPGVYFTDTQYF. The CDR3 DNA follows: TGTGCCAGCAGCCCAGGGGTATACTTCACAGATACGCAGTATTTT.